This section outlines one TCR beta chain sequence together with its context. The clone's antigen remains unknown. This may be a read error: a much more frequent sequence differs by one nucleotide. Receptors were amplified or captured by 5' RACE. The reads were generated on a NextSeq 500. To allow correction of PCR and sequencing errors, the TCR library protocol tagged every TCR cDNA molecule with a unique molecular identifier. The study's own analysis went as follows. TCR identification, UMI-based error correction and CDR3 extraction were performed with Decombinator tools. Expanded TCRs were defined as those above a frequency of 2 per 1,000, corresponding to the top 1% of the tumor frequency distribution. Renyi diversity was computed with the R vegan package after each repertoire had been subsampled 100 times to 5,000 TCRs. To build CDR3 similarity networks, amino acid triplet string-kernel similarity was used, and CDR3s were connected when their pairwise similarity was above 0.82. TCRdb's own reprocessing of the public reads used fastp at Q25 and MiXCR and kept productive beta chains. Rows are unified per CDR3 protein, each entry keeping the most common DNA and genes. None of the V and J calls come from the authors' own analysis; TCRdb made them. The sample contains 40,000 to 50,000 distinct CDR3 sequences, roughly an eighth of them found a single time. Of the sample, around 54% falls within the top ten clones.

Sample time point, as interpreted from the label and publication: sample taken at primary tumor resection. Whole RNA extracted from tumor and nontumor lung tissue, or from cryopreserved PBMC samples, was used for TCR sequencing without cell sorting. Donors were around 69 patients with early-stage, untreated non-small cell lung cancer from the lung TRACERx cohort. Only patients for whom sufficient RNA was available from at least two tumor regions were selected for TCR sequencing. Taken from the germline V gene, the CDR1 and CDR2 loops are SGHRS and YFSETQ. Reading from cysteine to phenylalanine, the CDR3 counts 15 amino acids. The read is trimmed to its CDR3 DNA, 45 bases read in frame from base 1. This sample was taken from a study of spatial heterogeneity in lung cancer (dated by TCRdb to the late 2010s). About the full investigation: More beta-chain than alpha-chain transcripts were consistently detected, likely reflecting higher beta-chain transcript abundance. In the raw uncorrected reads, each unique combination of TCR and UMI appeared more than ten times on average. In non-small cell lung cancer, the study made a quantitative comparison of TCR alpha and beta repertoires among multiple tumor regions, matched nontumor lung and blood. Nonsynonymous mutation counts, determined by whole-exome sequencing of tumor tissue, were related to TCR repertoire features. At surgery, both alpha and beta chains were TCR-sequenced in about 200 tumor regions, fewer than 80 matched nontumor lung samples and over 50 PBMC samples.

The investigation overall reported the following: Ubiquitous expanded tumor TCRs showed up in blood more often at tumor resection than at routine follow-up. Confirming at a functional level the hypothesis that regional TCRs recognize regional mutations was considered to require additional single-cell paired TCR alpha and beta sequencing.

The sequencing used PBMCs, collected at surgery. The sequence was collected from a male donor with early-stage non-small cell lung cancer. The V gene is TRBV5-1 and the J gene is TRBJ2-5, with a tentative D gene TRBD1 over 5 matching bases. Read as DNA, the sequence is TGCGTCAGCAGCTACGACAGTGATCCAAGAGATACCCAGTACTTC. Translated, this is CVSSYDSDPRDTQYF.